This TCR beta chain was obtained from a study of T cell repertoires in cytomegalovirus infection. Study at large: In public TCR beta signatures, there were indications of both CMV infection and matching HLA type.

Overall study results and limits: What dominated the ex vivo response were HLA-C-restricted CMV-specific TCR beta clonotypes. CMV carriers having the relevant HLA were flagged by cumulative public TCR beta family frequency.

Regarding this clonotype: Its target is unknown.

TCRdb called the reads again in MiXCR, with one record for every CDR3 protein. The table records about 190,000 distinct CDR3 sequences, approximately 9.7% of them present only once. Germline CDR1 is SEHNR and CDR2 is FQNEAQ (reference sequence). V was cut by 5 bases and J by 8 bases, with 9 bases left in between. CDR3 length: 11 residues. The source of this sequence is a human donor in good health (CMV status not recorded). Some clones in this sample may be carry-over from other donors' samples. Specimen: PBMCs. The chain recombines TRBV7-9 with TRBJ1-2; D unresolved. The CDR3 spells CASSGQYGYTF. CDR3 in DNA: TGTGCCAGCAGCGGGCAGTACGGCTACACCTTC.